This T cell receptor beta chain was retrieved from a study of T cell responses to AZD1222 COVID-19 vaccine. Study-wide findings and caveats: There were mostly white British donors and more females than males, and clonal diversity was possibly underestimated. Sampled repertoires all dated from after the peak T cell response.

Clones were sequenced by immunoSEQ multiplex PCR, and TCRdb holds only the in-frame ones, with some missing. The sample carries fewer than 35,000 clones, about 89% recorded once. Germline V CDR1 and CDR2: SGHRS, YFSETQ. V lost 1 base to trimming and J lost 5 bases, with 13 bases between them. The CDR3 totals 15 residues. As to this clone: The antigen is undetermined.

The source material was peripheral blood, sampled on day 0 of AZD1222 vaccination. This sequence was found in an adult in good health. The V call is TRBV5-1, the J call TRBJ2-1; unclear D gene. The CDR3 protein is CASSLSADLHNEQFF. Here the CDR3 DNA reads TGCGCCAGCAGCTTGTCCGCAGACCTACACAATGAGCAGTTCTTC. Using reference TRBV5-1 and TRBJ2-1 for the parts outside the CDR3, the full variable domain is KAGVTQTPRYLIKTRGQQVTLSCSPISGHRSVSWYQQTPGQGLQFLFEYFSETQRNKGNFPGRFSGRQFSNSRSEMNVSTLELGDSALYLCASSLSADLHNEQFFGPGTRLTVL.